The rows below give T cell receptor beta chains drawn from one sample of a study of cytomegalovirus exposure and HLA in healthy donors. Using immunoSEQ multiplex PCR, the repertoire was profiled, and TCRdb retains in-frame clones only, with some absent. This table has about 160,000 clones, more than 65% appearing once. The sequenced sample was PBMCs. These receptors all come from a woman under 40 in good health and CMV-seronegative. Both conserved end residues are part of each CDR3. The order of the fields is clone size, V gene, D gene, J gene, CDR3 DNA, CDR3 protein. The D gene is left open where the match is weak. The listing skips clone size in some rows; elsewhere it reads once, few, many or a size class.

.	TRBV6-1	.	TRBJ2-4	TGTGCCAGCAGTGGGCCCGTTTTGGGGGGCAAAAACATTCAGTACTTC	CASSGPVLGGKNIQYF
few	TRBV5-4	TRBD2	TRBJ2-7	TGTGCCAGCAGTCAGGAAGCGGGAGGCTCCTACGAGCAGTACTTC	CASSQEAGGSYEQYF
.	TRBV30	.	TRBJ1-5	TGTGCCTGGAGTACAGGGCTCAATCAGCCCCAGCATTTT	CAWSTGLNQPQHF
.	TRBV9	.	TRBJ1-2	TGTGCCAGCAGCGTAGGGGGTGGGGGCCGGGACTATGGCTACACCTTC	CASSVGGGGRDYGYTF
.	TRBV4-1	.	TRBJ2-2	TGCGCCAGCAGCCAAGGGCTAGCCCCCGGGGAGCTGTTTTTT	CASSQGLAPGELFF
.	TRBV27	.	TRBJ1-5	TGTGCCAGCAGTCGCCCGGGGGAGCTCCAGCATTTT	CASSRPGELQHF
.	TRBV19	.	TRBJ1-2	TGTGCCAGTAGTATGAACAGGGTCCGGGGCTACACCTTC	CASSMNRVRGYTF
.	TRBV7-7	.	TRBJ2-1	TGTGCCAGCAGCTTAGCAGGAGCGCAGAATGAGCAGTTCTTC	CASSLAGAQNEQFF
.	TRBV27	.	TRBJ2-7	TGTGCCAGCAGTGTACTAACGGGAGCCCACTACGAGCAGTACTTC	CASSVLTGAHYEQYF
few	TRBV9	.	TRBJ1-1	TGTGCCAGCAGCGTGGAGGGGCGTGAAGCTTTCTTT	CASSVEGREAFF
.	TRBV14	.	TRBJ2-1	TGTGCCAGCAGCCAATTACTAGTGGTTGGAACCAATGAGCAGTTCTTC	CASSQLLVVGTNEQFF
.	TRBV19	TRBD2	TRBJ2-1	TGTGCCAGTAGTATAGACCTAGCGGGAGGCAATGAGCAGTTCTTC	CASSIDLAGGNEQFF
few	TRBV6-5	.	TRBJ1-2	TGTGCCAGCACCAACGTCGGGGTTTGGTCCTATGGCTACACCTTC	CASTNVGVWSYGYTF
once	TRBV28	TRBD2	TRBJ2-7	TGTGCCAGCAGTTTAGCGGGAGGTTCCTACGAGCAGTACTTC	CASSLAGGSYEQYF
.	TRBV7-3	.	TRBJ2-3	TGTGCCAGCAGCTTAAGCGGGCTAGCTAGCACAGATACGCAGTATTTT	CASSLSGLASTDTQYF
.	TRBV9	.	TRBJ1-4	TGTGCCAGCAGCGTAGCCGGAGGTGGGACTTTTGAAAAACTGTTTTTT	CASSVAGGGTFEKLFF
.	TRBV6-5	.	TRBJ1-1	TGTGCCAGCAGTTACTCGAGCCTGAACACTGAAGCTTTCTTT	CASSYSSLNTEAFF
.	TRBV4-2	TRBD1	TRBJ2-6	TGTGCCAGCAGCCGATCCGGGACAGGGGGCTCTGGGGCCAACGTCCTGACTTTC	CASSRSGTGGSGANVLTF
few	TRBV19	TRBD1	TRBJ1-5	TGTGCCAGTAGTAAGGACAGGTTCAATCAGCCCCAGCATTTT	CASSKDRFNQPQHF
.	TRBV5-6	.	TRBJ2-7	TGTGCCAGCACCCGTAGGGGCGAGCAGTACTTC	CASTRRGEQYF
.	TRBV5-1	TRBD2	TRBJ2-5	TGCGCCAGCAGCCAGACTAGCGGGCAAGAGACCCAGTACTTC	CASSQTSGQETQYF
.	TRBV5-1	.	TRBJ2-5	TGCGCCAGCAGCTTGGCAGGAGTGGAGGTAGAGACCCAGTACTTC	CASSLAGVEVETQYF
.	TRBV14	.	TRBJ2-7	TGTGCCAGCAGCCAAGGACAGGCTGACACCTACGAGCAGTACTTC	CASSQGQADTYEQYF
.	TRBV5-1	TRBD2	TRBJ2-1	TGCGCCAGCAGCCTTGAGACTAGCGGGGTTGTTGAGCAGTTCTTC	CASSLETSGVVEQFF
.	TRBV15	TRBD1	TRBJ2-5	TGTGCCACCAGCAGAGGGACAGGGGGCCAGGGGCAAGAGACCCAGTACTTC	CATSRGTGGQGQETQYF
.	TRBV27	TRBD1	TRBJ1-1	TGTGCCAGCAGTTTATCGGGGACAGGGGGGATGTTTGGTGAAGCTTTCTTT	CASSLSGTGGMFGEAFF